The 4 T cell receptor beta chains below were found in one sample sequenced in a study of glioma-infiltrating T cells after dendritic cell vaccination. The repertoire was sequenced with immunoSEQ multiplex PCR; TCRdb's copy has only in-frame clones and lacks some. The repertoire has under 130,000 clones, 80% to 90% of them found once; the top ten carry about 12%. Sequencing was performed on blood, taken before dendritic cell vaccination. The receptors stem from a human donor with glioblastoma.

The chain couples TRBV5-1 to TRBJ1-1; D possibly corresponds to TRBD1 (5 bases). Germline CDR1 reads SGHRS; CDR2 reads YFSETQ. The CDR3 has 14 residues. Trimming took off 0 bases at V and 8 bases at J, with 14 bases between the two ends. The CDR3 DNA is TGCGCCAGCAGCTTGGAGGACACCCTTATGGAAGCTTTCTTT. Protein: CASSLEDTLMEAFF.

J is TRBJ1-1 and V is TRBV4-3; possible D gene TRBD1, 5 bases. V lost 0 bases, J lost 5 bases, and 13 bases lay in between. Germline assignment: CDR1 LGHNA and CDR2 YSLEER. The CDR3 has 15 residues. CDR3 loop: CASSQDFGGGTEAFF. The CDR3, as DNA: TGCGCCAGCAGCCAAGATTTCGGGGGTGGGACTGAAGCTTTCTTT.

V usage is TRBV4-3 and J usage is TRBJ1-5; tentative D call: TRBD1 (5 bases). The CDR3 runs 16 residues. Germline lookup yields CDR1 LGHNA and CDR2 YSLEER. Trimming took off 2 bases at V and 9 bases at J, with 20 bases between the two ends. CDR3 bases: TGCGCCAGCAGCCAAAGTTACAGGTTCCCATTGGGGCCCCAGCATTTT. Its translation is CASSQSYRFPLGPQHF.

The J gene is TRBJ2-7, the V gene TRBV6-6; 13 bases align to TRBD2. The CDR3 has 14 residues. V shed 4 bases and J 4 bases; nucleotides not matched to a gene: 1. In germline, CDR1 is MNHNY, CDR2 SVGAGI (reference sequence). The CDR3 sequence is CASSLGLAGYEQYF. The CDR3 DNA is TGTGCCAGCAGTTTGGGACTAGCGGGGTACGAGCAGTACTTC.